A selection of T cell receptor beta chains follows, all from one sample in a study of shared clonotypes between healthy human individuals. Only in-frame clones appear in the TCRdb table, and some are missing; sequencing was by immunoSEQ multiplex PCR. The table lists around 1.9 million clones, 85% to 95% of them singletons. The sample comprised naive CD8+ T cells from PBMCs. The receptor source for this set is a man aged 18 to 29 in good health. Some clones in this sample may be carry-over from other donors' samples. Each CDR3 is given with its conserved first and last residue. The order of the fields is V gene, J gene, clone size, D gene, CDR3 DNA, CDR3 protein. A D gene is named only where the DNA matches it firmly. Clone size appears in some rows only: once, few, many, or a class for an expanded clone.

TRBV9	TRBJ2-7	-	-	TGTGCCAGCAGCGCTGGTGGACTACCCTCCTACGAGCAGTACTTC	CASSAGGLPSYEQYF
TRBV4-1	TRBJ1-5	-	TRBD1	TGCGCCAGCAGCCAAGACGGGACAGGGATTAGCAATCAGCCCCAGCATTTT	CASSQDGTGISNQPQHF
TRBV6-5	TRBJ2-7	once	TRBD2	TGTGCCAGCAGTTCTGCCGGGACTAGCTGGGCCGAGCAGTACTTC	CASSSAGTSWAEQYF
TRBV6-6	TRBJ2-7	-	-	TGTGGGGTTAGAGGCCAGGCGGACGAGCAGTACTTC	CGVRGQADEQYF
TRBV9	TRBJ1-2	-	-	TGTGCCAGCAGCGTCTCCCCCCGGGGCCTGAAACCAAGCTATGGCTACACCTTC	CASSVSPRGLKPSYGYTF
TRBV7-9	TRBJ2-7	-	TRBD1	TGTGCCAGCAGCTTAGTCCCCGACAGGGGGCACGAGCAGTACTTC	CASSLVPDRGHEQYF
TRBV19	TRBJ2-7	-	-	TGTGCCAGTAGTATAGGTCCCCGCTACGAGCAGTACTTC	CASSIGPRYEQYF
TRBV18	TRBJ1-1	-	-	TGTGCCAGCTCAAGGAATATAGGGGCTAGAACTGAAGCTTTCTTT	CASSRNIGARTEAFF
TRBV7-9	TRBJ2-7	-	-	TGTGCCAGCAGCTTATCGACTGTCTACTACGAGCAGTACTTC	CASSLSTVYYEQYF
TRBV15	TRBJ1-1	-	-	TGTGCCACCAGCACAGGTAGACGCACTGAAGCTTTCTTT	CATSTGRRTEAFF
TRBV30	TRBJ1-1	-	-	TGTGCCTGGGGTCGAGACGGCACTGAAGCTTTCTTT	CAWGRDGTEAFF
TRBV11-2	TRBJ2-1	-	TRBD1	TGTGCCAGCAGTTCGATACAGGGGTATTCCTACAATGAGCAGTTCTTC	CASSSIQGYSYNEQFF
TRBV6-5	TRBJ2-5	-	-	TGTGCCAGCAGTTACTCTATATTAGAGACCCAGTACTTC	CASSYSILETQYF
TRBV29-1	TRBJ1-1	-	-	TGCAGCGTTGATCGACAAAACGCTGAAGCTTTCTTT	CSVDRQNAEAFF
TRBV27	TRBJ2-3	-	-	TGTGCCAGCAGTTTGAGTACGTTTGGGAGGACGAGCACAGATACGCAGTATTTT	CASSLSTFGRTSTDTQYF
TRBV5-1	TRBJ2-1	-	TRBD2	TGCGCCAGCAGCGTCTGGACTAGCCTTGAGCAGTTCTTC	CASSVWTSLEQFF
TRBV19	TRBJ2-7	-	TRBD2	TGTGCCAGTAGTAGCCTCGAGGGACTAGCGGGAGGCCCCTACGAGCAGTACTTC	CASSSLEGLAGGPYEQYF
TRBV9	TRBJ2-7	-	-	TGTGCCAGCAGCGTAGCAGGGGCAGGATACGAGCAGTACTTC	CASSVAGAGYEQYF
TRBV4-1	TRBJ2-1	-	TRBD2	TGCGCCAGCAGCCACGCACTAGCGGAGTACAATGAGCAGTTCTTC	CASSHALAEYNEQFF
TRBV27	TRBJ2-7	-	TRBD1	TGTGCCAGCAGTTATGACAGGGGGCTTTACGAGCAGTACTTC	CASSYDRGLYEQYF
TRBV7-9	TRBJ1-1	few	-	TGTGCCAGCAGCTCGGCAGGGGCTTTCTTT	CASSSAGAFF
TRBV27	TRBJ2-1	-	-	TGTGCCAGCAGTTTGTCTTATAGGAATGAGCAGTTCTTC	CASSLSYRNEQFF
TRBV4-1	TRBJ2-7	-	TRBD1	TGCGCCAGCAGCCTGACCGGGACAGGGGTCTTCGAGCAGTACTTC	CASSLTGTGVFEQYF
TRBV10-3	TRBJ1-1	once	-	TGTGCCATCACCATGACAGTAGCCTCTCCCCGAAATACCCTGCTGAACACTGAAGCTTTCTTT	CAITMTVASPRNTLLNTEAFF
TRBV27	TRBJ1-4	-	TRBD1	TGTGCCAGCAGCCCAGGGGGTACTAATGAAAAACTGTTTTTT	CASSPGGTNEKLFF
TRBV27	TRBJ2-5	-	TRBD1	TGTGCCAGCAGTTGGACGACAGGGACCCAAGAGACCCAGTACTTC	CASSWTTGTQETQYF
TRBV6-5	TRBJ1-4	-	-	TGTGCCAGCGGATTGAGGCTCCAAGTCGAAAAACTGTTTTTT	CASGLRLQVEKLFF
TRBV5-5	TRBJ2-1	-	-	TGTGCCAGCAGCTTGGTAGCGGTTGAGCAGTTCTTC	CASSLVAVEQFF
TRBV11-2	TRBJ2-2	-	-	TGTGCCAGCAGCTTACCTCCGAGAAGCGCGAACACCGGGGAGCTGTTTTTT	CASSLPPRSANTGELFF
TRBV5-1	TRBJ2-1	-	TRBD2	TGCGCCAGCAGTTTCTCACTAGCGGGAGGAATTTACAATGAGCAGTTCTTC	CASSFSLAGGIYNEQFF
TRBV27	TRBJ2-1	-	-	TGTGCCAGCAGGCAGGGGACGAGCTCCTACAATGAGCAGTTCTTC	CASRQGTSSYNEQFF
TRBV7-9	TRBJ2-2	-	TRBD1	TGTGCCAGCAGTTCTGACTTGACAGGGAGATTTCCCGGGGAGCTGTTTTTT	CASSSDLTGRFPGELFF
TRBV27	TRBJ2-1	-	TRBD2	TGTGCCAGCAGTCCGCGACTAGCGGGTGACAATGAGCAGTTCTTC	CASSPRLAGDNEQFF
TRBV6-1	TRBJ2-7	-	-	TGTGCCAGCAGAGCCTCAGAGGCGTCTGCCTACGAGCAGTACTTC	CASRASEASAYEQYF
TRBV20-1	TRBJ2-5	-	-	TGCAGTGCTATATATGAGACCCAGTACTTC	CSAIYETQYF
TRBV19	TRBJ2-1	-	-	TGTGCCAGTAGAAGTGTCTACAATGAGCAGTTCTTC	CASRSVYNEQFF
TRBV5-6	TRBJ2-1	-	-	TGTGCCAGCAGCTTGGAGGGTGTCGGCTACAAGCCTGAGCAGTTCTTC	CASSLEGVGYKPEQFF
TRBV7-9	TRBJ1-2	few	-	TGTGCCAGCAGCTTAGGTGCAGGGTTTCATGGCTACACCTTC	CASSLGAGFHGYTF
TRBV13	TRBJ1-1	once	TRBD1	TGTGCCAGCAGCGGGGACAGGACGAACACTGAAGCTTTCTTT	CASSGDRTNTEAFF
TRBV19	TRBJ2-7	-	TRBD2	TGTGCCAGTAGTATGTCCGTGACTAGCGGATTATACGAGCAGTACTTC	CASSMSVTSGLYEQYF
TRBV28	TRBJ2-2	-	-	TGTGCCAGCAGTTTCCCCCCCGGGGAGCTGTTTTTT	CASSFPPGELFF
TRBV4-2	TRBJ1-1	-	-	TGTGCCAGCAGCCAGCTCCTGACAGGCGTTTTCATGAACACTGAAGCTTTCTTT	CASSQLLTGVFMNTEAFF
TRBV27	TRBJ2-7	-	TRBD1	TGTGCCAGCAGTTACAGACCGACAGGGGTGAACTACGAGCAGTACTTC	CASSYRPTGVNYEQYF
TRBV29-1	TRBJ2-5	-	-	TGCAGCGTTGAAAGGCCGCTGCAAGAGACCCAGTACTTC	CSVERPLQETQYF
TRBV7-8	TRBJ1-5	-	-	TGTGCCAGCAGCTCCCCGGCTGGGCTGGGCAATCAGCCCCAGCATTTT	CASSSPAGLGNQPQHF
TRBV27	TRBJ2-1	-	TRBD2	TGTGCCAGCAGTCTACCTCCTAGCGGGAGGGCCCGGGAGCAGTTCTTC	CASSLPPSGRAREQFF
TRBV27	TRBJ2-7	-	TRBD1	TGTGCCAGCATGAGAGTAGGGACAGGGATCAGCGAGCAGTACTTC	CASMRVGTGISEQYF
TRBV2	TRBJ2-3	-	-	TGTGCCAGCAGTACGACTAGCACAGATACGCAGTATTTT	CASSTTSTDTQYF
TRBV15	TRBJ1-1	-	-	TGTGCCACCAGCAGCAAGGCCCCCCTCCGGGGCAGGGCGGGGCCTGAAGCTTTCTTT	CATSSKAPLRGRAGPEAFF
TRBV30	TRBJ1-1	few	-	TGTGCCTGGAGGCTTTGGCCGGGACAACCGAACACTGAAGCTTTCTTT	CAWRLWPGQPNTEAFF
TRBV5-1	TRBJ2-7	-	-	TGCGCCAGCAGCCCAACAAGCTACGAGCAGTACTTC	CASSPTSYEQYF
TRBV27	TRBJ1-2	-	TRBD1	TGTGCCAGCGGACAGGGTGATGGCTACACCTTC	CASGQGDGYTF